Here is one T cell receptor (beta chain) with its context. At one boundary the junction diverges from the germline segment, which might be a read error. The entry originates in a study of blood T cell repertoires in COVID-19. In the authors' methods: By means of reference gene primer amplification, nucleated cell counts were estimated. This table comes from immunoSEQ multiplex PCR, and its TCRdb copy is limited to in-frame clones, with some not included. Clone size and V and J calls were adopted from that table, with D and trimming inferred from the DNA. The sample lists some 250,000 clones; about 76% were seen once. The CDR3 is 11 amino acids. The germline V gene has CDR1 SGHTA and CDR2 FQGNSA.

This chain links TRBV7-2 with TRBJ1-1; 9 bases are shared with TRBD1. Material: peripheral blood. This sequence was found in a woman aged 55-69 years with active or convalescent COVID-19. The CDR3 here is CASSLRTGDIF. The DNA of the CDR3 is TGTGCCAGCAGCTTAAGGACAGGGGATATCTTT. The variable domain in full, with the rest retrieved from reference TRBV7-2 and TRBJ1-1, is GAGVSQSPSNKVTEKGKDVELRCDPISGHTALYWYRQSLGQGLEFLIYFQGNSAPDKSGLPSDRFSAERTGGSVSTLTIQRTQQEDSAVYLCASSLRTGDIFGQGTRLTVV.